A single sample is the source of the 19 T cell receptor beta chains below, sequenced in a study of beta chain features in type 1 diabetes. The study, taken as a whole, reports: Type 1 diabetes patients had TCRB CDR3s that were shorter (moderately but significantly so) in all four CD4+ subsets.

Antigen specificity for these receptors is unknown. All of the isolated RNA was reverse transcribed, so expressed TCRB transcripts were sequenced. Clones were read by immunoSEQ multiplex PCR, and TCRdb kept only the in-frame ones, dropping some. The profile shows approximately 160,000 clones, approximately 62% of them singletons. Sequenced sample: naive CD4+ T cells from blood. Receptor source: a young man with type 1 diabetes.

The CDR3: CASSWRGYTEAFF. Written as DNA, the CDR3 is TGTGCCAGCAGCTGGCGGGGATACACTGAAGCTTTCTTT. The rearrangement joins TRBV5-6 to TRBJ1-1; D is unclear. V dropped 3 bases and J dropped 3 bases, with 9 bases sitting between them. Looked up from germline, CDR1 is SGHDT and CDR2 is YYEEEE. The CDR3 extends over 13 amino acids.

This chain links TRBV25-1 with TRBJ2-7, with D uncertain. The CDR3 is made up of 10 amino acids. Germline V gene lookup returns CDR1 MGHDK and CDR2 SYGVNS. V was cut by 5 bases and J by 3 bases, with 2 bases left in between. The CDR3 DNA is TGTGCCAGCAGTAACTACGAGCAGTACTTC. Translation gives CASSNYEQYF.

This chain joins TRBV15 and TRBJ2-1, with 7 bases fitting TRBD1. V lost 5 bases, J lost 2 bases, and 6 bases stayed unmatched. This CDR3 contains 15 residues. CDR1 is LNHNV, CDR2 YYDKDF, per germline (reference sequence). For the CDR3, the DNA is TGTGCCACCAGCGCCCGACAGGGTACCTACAATGAGCAGTTCTTC. Protein product: CATSARQGTYNEQFF.

CDR3 DNA: TGTGCCAGCAGGGACAGGCTCACAGATACGCAGTATTTT. The encoded protein is CASRDRLTDTQYF. The chain recombines TRBV25-1 with TRBJ2-3; 7 nucleotides agree with TRBD1. This CDR3 comprises 13 residues. After removal of 6 bases from V and 2 bases from J, the junction contained 2 bases not matched to a gene. CDR1 MGHDK and CDR2 SYGVNS come from the germline V gene.

This chain connects TRBV5-6 to TRBJ2-3; D remains ambiguous. The CDR3 is 11 residues long. With 0 bases removed from V and 6 bases from J, the gap between germline ends came to 2 bases. CDR1 and CDR2 from the germline V gene are SGHDT and YYEEEE. The CDR3 region has the DNA TGTGCCAGCAGCTTGGTCGATACGCAGTATTTT. Translating it yields CASSLVDTQYF.

This clone was picked up one time. CDR3 sequence (DNA): TGTGCCATCAGCCGAGGGGGTGACGACACCGGGGAGCTGTTTTTT. Its translation is CAISRGGDDTGELFF. The chain carries TRBV10-3 and TRBJ2-2; TRBD1 is a possible D gene (6 bases). Germline V lookup: CDR1 ENHRY, CDR2 SYGVKD. This CDR3 region has 15 residues. Deletions cut 6 bases from V and 3 bases from J, with 14 bases between.

The genes are TRBV7-2 and TRBJ2-5; possibly TRBD2 for D (5 bases). The ends were cut back, 5 bases at V and 5 bases at J, with 15 bases in the middle. CDR1 is SGHTA and CDR2 is FQGNSA in the germline V gene. The CDR3 length is 14 residues. The CDR3 sequence: CASSRGLARETQYF. CDR3 coding DNA: TGTGCCAGCAGCCGGGGTTTGGCCCGGGAGACCCAGTACTTC.

This chain connects TRBV7-9 to TRBJ2-3; weak D call: TRBD2 (6 bases). The CDR3 spans 13 residues. V lost 7 bases and J lost 3, with 11 bases in between. The germline V gene encodes CDR1 SEHNR and CDR2 FQNEAQ (reference sequence). CDR3 amino acids: CASTPGGTDTQYF. The CDR3 DNA sequence: TGTGCCAGCACCCCTGGAGGGACAGATACGCAGTATTTT.

The J gene is TRBJ1-1, the V gene TRBV9; 8 positions agree with TRBD1. After removal of 3 bases from V and 11 bases from J, the junction contained 9 bases not matched to a gene. The CDR3 sequence is 13 residues long. Germline values: CDR1 SGDLS, CDR2 YYNGEE. The CDR3 loop is CASSGSLTGEAFF. The CDR3 DNA follows: TGTGCCAGCAGCGGGAGTTTGACAGGGGAGGCTTTCTTT.

This clone was counted a few times. CDR3 residues: CSVEGSGRSAIETQYF. CDR3 coding DNA: TGCAGCGTTGAAGGTAGTGGGAGATCGGCCATAGAGACCCAGTACTTC. This sequence joins TRBV29-1 and TRBJ2-5; a weak D match, TRBD2 (5 bases). V lost 1 base, J lost 4 bases, and 19 bases lay in between. Germline V lookup: CDR1 SQVTM, CDR2 ANQGSEA. The CDR3 is made up of 16 amino acids. Variable domain in full (rest from reference TRBV29-1 and TRBJ2-5): SAVISQKPSRDICQRGTSLTIQCQVDSQVTMMFWYRQQPGQSLTLIATANQGSEATYESGFVIDKFPISRPNLTFSTLTVSNMSPEDSSIYLCSVEGSGRSAIETQYFGPGTRLLVL.

J is TRBJ2-3 and V is TRBV9, with a weak D call TRBD1 (5 bases). CDR3 length: 12 residues. CDR1 SGDLS and CDR2 YYNGEE come from the germline V gene. V shed 4 bases and J shed 4 bases, with 7 bases lying between them. In DNA, the CDR3 is TGTGCCAGCAGCTTAGGGGCAGATACGCAGTATTTT. Protein product: CASSLGADTQYF.

In DNA form, the CDR3 reads TGCGCCAGCAGCCCCCAGGACGGTATGAACACTGAAGCTTTCTTT. This translates into CASSPQDGMNTEAFF. The chain couples TRBV5-1 to TRBJ1-1, with no clear D. The CDR3 has 15 amino acids. Trimming stripped 4 bases from V and 0 bases from J, with 13 bases between. Germline CDR1 SGHRS, CDR2 YFSETQ.

The chain joins TRBV7-9 to TRBJ1-1; D gene ambiguous. Trimming took 3 bases from V and 1 from J, leaving 15 bases between them. In germline, CDR1 is SEHNR, CDR2 FQNEAQ (reference sequence). The CDR3 sequence is 16 residues long. The CDR3 sequence is CASSLGRAGANTEAFF. CDR3 nucleotide sequence: TGTGCCAGCAGCTTGGGTAGGGCAGGAGCGAACACTGAAGCTTTCTTT.

The V and J genes are TRBV6-5 and TRBJ2-7; D is perhaps TRBD1 (5 bases). The CDR3 contains 14 residues. Deletions cut 10 bases from V and 0 bases from J, with 16 bases between. Germline V lookup: CDR1 MNHEY, CDR2 SVGAGI. CDR3 region: CATRATEYSYEQYF. DNA of the CDR3: TGTGCCACCAGGGCAACAGAATACTCCTACGAGCAGTACTTC.

V usage is TRBV29-1 and J usage is TRBJ1-1; possible D gene TRBD1, 5 bases. Looked up from germline, CDR1 is SQVTM and CDR2 is ANQGSEA. The CDR3 runs to 13 residues. V was trimmed by 4 bases and J by 4 bases, leaving 13 bases between them. The CDR3 sequence is CSVGAGLGTEAFF. CDR3 sequence (DNA): TGCAGCGTTGGGGCAGGGTTGGGCACTGAAGCTTTCTTT. Full variable domain (missing parts from reference TRBV29-1 and TRBJ1-1): SAVISQKPSRDICQRGTSLTIQCQVDSQVTMMFWYRQQPGQSLTLIATANQGSEATYESGFVIDKFPISRPNLTFSTLTVSNMSPEDSSIYLCSVGAGLGTEAFFGQGTRLTVV.

This clone has just a few counts. The J gene is TRBJ1-1, the V gene TRBV14, with a tentative D call TRBD1 (5 bases). Germline V gene data show CDR1 as SGHDN and CDR2 as FVKESK. This CDR3 spans 11 amino acids. V shed 8 bases and J shed 8 bases, with 12 bases lying between them. In DNA, the CDR3 is TGTGCCAGCGGGGGGAACGCGGAAGCTTTCTTT. It translates to CASGGNAEAFF. Full variable domain (outside the CDR3, taken from reference TRBV14 and TRBJ1-1): EAGVTQFPSHSVIEKGQTVTLRCDPISGHDNLYWYRRVMGKEIKFLLHFVKESKQDESGMPNNRFLAERTGGTYSTLKVQPAELEDSGVYFCASGGNAEAFFGQGTRLTVV.

The chain carries TRBV5-1 and TRBJ2-5; TRBD1 is a possible D gene (6 bases). V was cut by 0 bases and J by 1 base, with 16 bases left in between. In germline, CDR1 is SGHRS, CDR2 YFSETQ. This CDR3 has 17 amino acids. In DNA, the CDR3 is TGCGCCAGCAGCTTGGCGGGCAGGGGAATGGGCCAAGAGACCCAGTACTTC. Its protein is CASSLAGRGMGQETQYF.

This clone was seen more than once but under ten times. The V gene is TRBV30, the J gene TRBJ2-7, with 10 bases that match TRBD1. The CDR3 loop spans 13 amino acids. Germline V gives CDR1 GTSNPN, CDR2 SVGIG (reference sequence). The trim removed 3 bases at V and 6 bases at J, leaving 5 bases unmatched. The CDR3 is CAWRGTGAGEQYF. The CDR3 bases are TGTGCCTGGAGAGGGACAGGGGCCGGCGAGCAGTACTTC.

The chain has TRBV4-3 and TRBJ2-5; D call uncertain. CDR3 length equals 15 residues. Germline CDR1 LGHNA, CDR2 YSLEER. V was trimmed by 5 bases and J by 5 bases, leaving 18 bases between them. This chain's CDR3 is CASSFDGRSAETQYF. Written as DNA, the CDR3 is TGCGCCAGCAGCTTCGACGGGCGGTCAGCGGAGACCCAGTACTTC.